This T cell receptor (beta chain) was sequenced for a study of T cell responses to AZD1222 COVID-19 vaccine. Study details: Investigators merged groups given second doses at roughly 4 or roughly 12 weeks.

Study-wide points: Baseline seropositivity occurred in only a handful of AZD1222 recipients. CD4 TCRs covered the whole spike, strongest at regions 160-218 and 743-854. Mostly white British, mostly female donors; authors suggested clonal diversity may be underestimated.

There are 12 residues in the CDR3. Between the trimmed V and J ends, which lost 7 bases and 4 bases, there was a span of 10 bases. Germline CDR1 is LGHNT and CDR2 is FRNRAP. Concerning this clone itself: Its antigen is not known.

Clones were read by immunoSEQ multiplex PCR, and TCRdb kept only the in-frame ones, dropping some. The repertoire holds 54,000 or so clones, with approximately 90% as singletons. The chain uses TRBV12-5 and TRBJ1-2, with a weak D call TRBD1 (5 bases). Sequencing was performed on peripheral blood, taken on day 0 of AZD1222 vaccination. The clonotype was recovered from an adult in good health. The CDR3 sequence is CASAVTGYGYTF. The CDR3 bases are TGTGCTAGTGCCGTTACAGGCTATGGCTACACCTTC. Using reference TRBV12-5 and TRBJ1-2 for the parts outside the CDR3, the full variable domain is DARVTQTPRHKVTEMGQEVTMRCQPILGHNTVFWYRQTMMQGLELLAYFRNRAPLDDSGMPKDRFSAEMPDATLATLKIQPSEPRDSAVYFCASAVTGYGYTFGSGTRLTVV.